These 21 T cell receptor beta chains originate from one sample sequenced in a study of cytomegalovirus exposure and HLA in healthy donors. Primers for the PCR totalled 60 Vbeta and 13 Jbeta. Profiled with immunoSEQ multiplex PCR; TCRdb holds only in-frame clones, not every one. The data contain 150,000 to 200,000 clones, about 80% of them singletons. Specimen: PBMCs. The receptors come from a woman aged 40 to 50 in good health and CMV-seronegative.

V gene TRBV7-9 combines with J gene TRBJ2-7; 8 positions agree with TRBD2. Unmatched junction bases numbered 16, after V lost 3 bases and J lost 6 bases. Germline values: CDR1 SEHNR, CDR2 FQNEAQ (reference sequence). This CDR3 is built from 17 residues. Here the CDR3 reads CASSFRRGREVFFEQYF. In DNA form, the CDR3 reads TGTGCCAGCAGCTTTAGACGTGGGCGGGAGGTGTTCTTCGAGCAGTACTTC.

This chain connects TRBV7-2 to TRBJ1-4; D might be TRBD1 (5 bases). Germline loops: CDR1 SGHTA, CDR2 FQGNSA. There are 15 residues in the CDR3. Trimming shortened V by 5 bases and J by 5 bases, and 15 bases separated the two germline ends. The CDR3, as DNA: TGTGCCAGCAGCCTCGGGGGGGGAGGGAATGAAAAACTGTTTTTT. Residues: CASSLGGGGNEKLFF.

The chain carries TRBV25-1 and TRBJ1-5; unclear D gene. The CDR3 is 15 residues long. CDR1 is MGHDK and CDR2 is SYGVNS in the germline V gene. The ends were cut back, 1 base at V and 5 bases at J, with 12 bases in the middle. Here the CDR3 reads CASSEFGRGDQPQHF. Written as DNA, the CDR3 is TGTGCCAGCAGTGAATTCGGGAGAGGAGATCAGCCCCAGCATTTT.

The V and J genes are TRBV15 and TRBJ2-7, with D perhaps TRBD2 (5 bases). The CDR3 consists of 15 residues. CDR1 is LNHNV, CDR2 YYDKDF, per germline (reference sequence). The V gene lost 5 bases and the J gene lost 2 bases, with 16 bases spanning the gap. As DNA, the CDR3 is TGTGCCACCAGCCCGGGGATACAGCCAACCTACGAGCAGTACTTC. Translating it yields CATSPGIQPTYEQYF.

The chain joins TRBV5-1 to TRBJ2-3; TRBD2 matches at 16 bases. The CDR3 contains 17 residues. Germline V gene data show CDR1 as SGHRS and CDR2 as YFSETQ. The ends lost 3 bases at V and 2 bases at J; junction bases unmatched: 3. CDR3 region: CASSSGLAGGPTDTQYF. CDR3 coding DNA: TGCGCCAGCAGCTCGGGACTAGCGGGAGGGCCCACAGATACGCAGTATTTT.

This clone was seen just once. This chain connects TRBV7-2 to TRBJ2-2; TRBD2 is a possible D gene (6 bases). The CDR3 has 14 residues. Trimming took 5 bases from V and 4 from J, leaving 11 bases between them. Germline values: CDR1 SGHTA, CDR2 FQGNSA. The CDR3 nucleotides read TGTGCCAGCAGCCTCGGAGGGTTCACCGGGGAGCTGTTTTTT. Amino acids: CASSLGGFTGELFF. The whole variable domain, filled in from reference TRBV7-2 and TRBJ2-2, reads GAGVSQSPSNKVTEKGKDVELRCDPISGHTALYWYRQSLGQGLEFLIYFQGNSAPDKSGLPSDRFSAERTGGSVSTLTIQRTQQEDSAVYLCASSLGGFTGELFFGEGSRLTVL.

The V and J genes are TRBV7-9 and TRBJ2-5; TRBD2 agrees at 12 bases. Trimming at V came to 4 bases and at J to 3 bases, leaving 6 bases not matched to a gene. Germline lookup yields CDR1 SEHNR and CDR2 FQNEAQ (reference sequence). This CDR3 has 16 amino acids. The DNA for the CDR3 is TGTGCCAGCAGCTCCGGACTAGCGGGAATAGAAGAGACCCAGTACTTC. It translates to CASSSGLAGIEETQYF.

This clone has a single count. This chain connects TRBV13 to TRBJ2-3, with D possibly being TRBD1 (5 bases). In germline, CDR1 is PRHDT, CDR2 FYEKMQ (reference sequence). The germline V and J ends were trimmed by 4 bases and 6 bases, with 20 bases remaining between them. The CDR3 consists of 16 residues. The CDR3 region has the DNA TGTGCCAGCAGCTCGCAGAGGCCACCTAAGGGGGATACGCAGTATTTT. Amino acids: CASSSQRPPKGDTQYF.

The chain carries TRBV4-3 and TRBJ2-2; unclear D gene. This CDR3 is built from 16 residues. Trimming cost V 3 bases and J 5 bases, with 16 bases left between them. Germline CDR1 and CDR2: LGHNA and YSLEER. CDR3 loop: CASSQQHIKTTGELFF. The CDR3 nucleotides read TGCGCCAGCAGCCAGCAACATATAAAAACGACCGGGGAGCTGTTTTTT.

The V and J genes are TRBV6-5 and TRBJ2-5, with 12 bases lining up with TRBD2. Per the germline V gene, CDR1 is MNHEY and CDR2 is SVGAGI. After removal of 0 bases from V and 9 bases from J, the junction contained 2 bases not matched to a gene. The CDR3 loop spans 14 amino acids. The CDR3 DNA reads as TGTGCCAGCAGTTACTCAGGACTAGCGGGGCCCCAGTACTTC. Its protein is CASSYSGLAGPQYF.

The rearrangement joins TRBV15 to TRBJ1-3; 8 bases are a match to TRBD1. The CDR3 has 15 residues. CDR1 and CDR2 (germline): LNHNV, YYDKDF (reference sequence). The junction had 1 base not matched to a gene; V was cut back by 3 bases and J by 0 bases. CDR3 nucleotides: TGTGCCACCAGCAGGGGGACAGGCTCTGGAAACACCATATATTTT. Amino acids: CATSRGTGSGNTIYF.

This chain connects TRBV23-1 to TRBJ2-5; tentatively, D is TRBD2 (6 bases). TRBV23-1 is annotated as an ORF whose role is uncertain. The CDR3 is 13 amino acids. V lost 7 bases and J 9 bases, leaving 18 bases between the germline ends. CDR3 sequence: CASIRGKVGAQYF. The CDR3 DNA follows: TGCGCCAGCATTCGGGGGAAAGTAGGTGCCCAGTACTTC.

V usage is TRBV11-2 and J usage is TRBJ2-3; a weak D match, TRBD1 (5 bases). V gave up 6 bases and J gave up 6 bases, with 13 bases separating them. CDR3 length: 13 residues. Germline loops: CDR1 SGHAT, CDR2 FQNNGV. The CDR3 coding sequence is TGTGCCAGCAGGAAGAATGGGGCCGATACGCAGTATTTT. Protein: CASRKNGADTQYF.

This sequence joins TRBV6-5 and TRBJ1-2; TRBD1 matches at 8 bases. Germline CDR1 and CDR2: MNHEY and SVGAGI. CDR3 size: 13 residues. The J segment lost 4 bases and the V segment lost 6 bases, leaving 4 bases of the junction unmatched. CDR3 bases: TGTGCCAGCAGGGGACAGGAACTCTATGGCTACACCTTC. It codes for CASRGQELYGYTF.

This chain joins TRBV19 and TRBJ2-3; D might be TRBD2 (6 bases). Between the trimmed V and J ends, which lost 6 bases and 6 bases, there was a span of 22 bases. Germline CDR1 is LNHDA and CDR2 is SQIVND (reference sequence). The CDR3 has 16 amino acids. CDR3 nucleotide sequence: TGTGCCAGTAGAGGGGCGGGGCCCCGCGGGTGGGATACGCAGTATTTT. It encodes CASRGAGPRGWDTQYF.

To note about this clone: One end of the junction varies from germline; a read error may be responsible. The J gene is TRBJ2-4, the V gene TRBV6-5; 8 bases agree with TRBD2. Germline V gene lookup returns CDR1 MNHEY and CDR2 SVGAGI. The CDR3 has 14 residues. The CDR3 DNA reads TGTGCCAGCAGCCCGGGGGGGGCCAAAAACAGTCAGTACTTC. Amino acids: CASSPGGAKNSQYF.

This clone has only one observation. This CDR3 reads CASSLGGGSPLHF. CDR3 coding DNA: TGCGCCAGCAGCTTGGGGGGGGGATCCCCCCTCCACTTT. The chain carries TRBV5-1 and TRBJ1-6; tentative D call: TRBD1 (5 bases). Germline assignment: CDR1 SGHRS and CDR2 YFSETQ. The V end was cut by 0 bases, the J end by 13 bases, with 11 bases between. The CDR3 runs 13 residues.

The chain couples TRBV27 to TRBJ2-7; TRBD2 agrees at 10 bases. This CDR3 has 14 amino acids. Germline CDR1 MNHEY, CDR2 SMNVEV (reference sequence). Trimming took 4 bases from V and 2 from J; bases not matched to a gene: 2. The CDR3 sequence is CASSWTSGPYEQYF. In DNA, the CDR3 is TGTGCCAGCAGTTGGACTAGCGGCCCCTACGAGCAGTACTTC.

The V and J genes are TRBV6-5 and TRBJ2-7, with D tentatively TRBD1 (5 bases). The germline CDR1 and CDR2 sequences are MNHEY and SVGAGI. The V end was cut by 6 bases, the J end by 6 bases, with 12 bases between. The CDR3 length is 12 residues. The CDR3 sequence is CASSYQGSEQYF. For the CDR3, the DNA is TGTGCCAGCAGCTACCAGGGCTCCGAGCAGTACTTC.

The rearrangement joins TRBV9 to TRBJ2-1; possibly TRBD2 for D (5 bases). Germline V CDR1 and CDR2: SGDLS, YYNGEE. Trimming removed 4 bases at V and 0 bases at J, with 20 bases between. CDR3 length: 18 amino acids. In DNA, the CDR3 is TGTGCCAGCAGCTCCCCGAGCGGCTCGGCCGGCTCCTACAATGAGCAGTTCTTC. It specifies CASSSPSGSAGSYNEQFF.

CDR3 residues: CASSFLPLNTEAFF. Here the CDR3 DNA reads TGTGCCAGCAGTTTTCTCCCCCTGAACACTGAAGCTTTCTTT. The gene calls are TRBV27 and TRBJ1-1; unclear D gene. The CDR3 is 14 residues long. V lost 3 bases, J lost 0 bases, and 8 bases lay in between. Germline lookup yields CDR1 MNHEY and CDR2 SMNVEV (reference sequence).